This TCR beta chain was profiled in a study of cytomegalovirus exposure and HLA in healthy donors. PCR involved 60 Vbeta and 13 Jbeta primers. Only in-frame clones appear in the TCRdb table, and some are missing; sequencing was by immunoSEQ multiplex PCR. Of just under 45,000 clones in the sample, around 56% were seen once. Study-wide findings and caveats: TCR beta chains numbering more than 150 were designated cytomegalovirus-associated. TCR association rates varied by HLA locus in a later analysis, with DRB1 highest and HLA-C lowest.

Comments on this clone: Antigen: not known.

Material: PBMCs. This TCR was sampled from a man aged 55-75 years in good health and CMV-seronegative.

The CDR3 coding sequence is TGTGCCATCAGTGAAGGAGCGGGAGCCCCCTACGAGCAGTACTTC. It is translated as CAISEGAGAPYEQYF. The chain has TRBV10-3 and TRBJ2-7; 8 bases align to TRBD2. CDR1 ENHRY and CDR2 SYGVKD come from the germline V gene. The V segment lost 3 bases and the J segment 2 bases; nucleotides outside the gene matches: 6. The CDR3 totals 15 residues.